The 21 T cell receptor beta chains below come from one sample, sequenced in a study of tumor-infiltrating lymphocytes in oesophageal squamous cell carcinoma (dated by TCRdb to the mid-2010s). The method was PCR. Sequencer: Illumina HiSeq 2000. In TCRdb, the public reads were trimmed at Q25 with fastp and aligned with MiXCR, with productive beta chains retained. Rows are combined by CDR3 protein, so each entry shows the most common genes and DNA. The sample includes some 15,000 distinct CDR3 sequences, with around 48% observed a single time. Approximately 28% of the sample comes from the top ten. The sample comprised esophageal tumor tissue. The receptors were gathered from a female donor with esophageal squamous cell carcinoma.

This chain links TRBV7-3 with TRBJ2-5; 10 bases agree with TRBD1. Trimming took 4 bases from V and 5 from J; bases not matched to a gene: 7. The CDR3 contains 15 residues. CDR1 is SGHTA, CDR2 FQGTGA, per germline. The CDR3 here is CASSSTGGAWETQYF. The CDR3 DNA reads TGTGCCAGCAGCTCGACAGGGGGCGCGTGGGAGACCCAGTACTTC.

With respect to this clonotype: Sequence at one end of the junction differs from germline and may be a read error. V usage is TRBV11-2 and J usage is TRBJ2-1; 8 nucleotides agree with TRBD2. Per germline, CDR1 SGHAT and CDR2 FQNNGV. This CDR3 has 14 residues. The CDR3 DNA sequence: TGTGCCAGTTTAGCGGGAAGTAAAACAGATACGCAGTGCTTC. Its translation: CASLAGSKTDTQCF.

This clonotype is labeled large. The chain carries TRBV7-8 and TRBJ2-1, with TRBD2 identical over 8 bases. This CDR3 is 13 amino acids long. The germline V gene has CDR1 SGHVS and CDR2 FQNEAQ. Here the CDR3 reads CVTKRGRNNEQFF. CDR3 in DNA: TGTGTCACAAAGCGGGGGAGGAACAATGAGCAGTTCTTC.

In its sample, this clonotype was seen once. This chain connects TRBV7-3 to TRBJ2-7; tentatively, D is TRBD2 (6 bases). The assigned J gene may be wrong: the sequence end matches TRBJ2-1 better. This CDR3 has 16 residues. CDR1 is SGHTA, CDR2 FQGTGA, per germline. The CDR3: CASSPRLGSLYNEQFF. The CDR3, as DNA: TGTGCCAGCAGCCCCCGACTAGGGAGTCTCTACAATGAGCAGTTCTTC.

The CDR3, as DNA: TGCAGTGCAAGACTCGGACAGGGCCCCTCTGAGACCCAGTACTTC. It translates to CSARLGQGPSETQYF. This chain links TRBV20-1 with TRBJ2-4, with 8 bases fitting TRBD1. The end of the DNA aligns better with TRBJ2-5, so the J call may be wrong. CDR1 is DFQATT, CDR2 SNEGSKA, per germline (reference sequence). CDR3 size: 15 residues.

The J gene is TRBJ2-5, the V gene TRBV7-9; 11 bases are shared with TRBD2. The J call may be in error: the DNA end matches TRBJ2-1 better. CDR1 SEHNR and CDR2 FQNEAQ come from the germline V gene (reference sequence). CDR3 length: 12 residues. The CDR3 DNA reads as TGTGCCAACGAGGGACTAGCGGTTGAGCAGTTCTTC. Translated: CANEGLAVEQFF.

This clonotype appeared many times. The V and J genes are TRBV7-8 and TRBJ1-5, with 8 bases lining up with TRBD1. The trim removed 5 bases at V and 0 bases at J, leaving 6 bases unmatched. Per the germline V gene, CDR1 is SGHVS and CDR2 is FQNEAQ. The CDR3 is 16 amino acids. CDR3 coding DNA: TGTGCCAGCAGCCCGAGGACAGGGTATAGCAATCAGCCCCAGCATTTT. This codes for CASSPRTGYSNQPQHF.

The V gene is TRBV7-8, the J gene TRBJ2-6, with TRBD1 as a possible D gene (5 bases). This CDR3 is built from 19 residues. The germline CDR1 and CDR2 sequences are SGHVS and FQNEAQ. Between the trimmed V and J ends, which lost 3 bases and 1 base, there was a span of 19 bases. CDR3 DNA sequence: TGTGCCAGCAGCTTGGGGCGCCAGGTCGCTTTGTCTGGGGCCAACGTCCTGACTTTC. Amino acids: CASSLGRQVALSGANVLTF.

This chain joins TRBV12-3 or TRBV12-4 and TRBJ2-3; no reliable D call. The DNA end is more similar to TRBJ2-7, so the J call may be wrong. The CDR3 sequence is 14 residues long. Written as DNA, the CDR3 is TGTGCCAGCAGTTTGTATTCGGAAAGCTGGAGGCAGTACTTC. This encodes CASSLYSESWRQYF.

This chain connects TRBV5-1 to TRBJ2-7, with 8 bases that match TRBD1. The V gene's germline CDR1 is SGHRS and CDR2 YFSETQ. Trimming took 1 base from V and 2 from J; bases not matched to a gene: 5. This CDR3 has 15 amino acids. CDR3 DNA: TGCGCCAGCAGCTTGAGGCAGGGGGCTCCCTACGAGCAGTACTTC. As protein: CASSLRQGAPYEQYF.

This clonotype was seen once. Here the CDR3 DNA reads TGTGCCAGCAGCTTACAGGGCCCGAACACTGAAGCTTTCTTT. Amino acid sequence: CASSLQGPNTEAFF. The chain joins TRBV11-1 to TRBJ2-1, with D possibly matching TRBD1 (5 bases). The J call is uncertain, as TRBJ1-1 better fits the DNA end. There are 14 residues in the CDR3. Germline V lookup: CDR1 SGHAT, CDR2 FQDESV (reference sequence).

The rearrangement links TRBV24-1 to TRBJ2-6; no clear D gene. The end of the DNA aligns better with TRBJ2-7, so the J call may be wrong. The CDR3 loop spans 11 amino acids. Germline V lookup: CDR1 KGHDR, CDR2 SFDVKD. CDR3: CATSGFDEQYF. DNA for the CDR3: TGTGCCACCAGTGGTTTCGATGAGCAGTACTTC.

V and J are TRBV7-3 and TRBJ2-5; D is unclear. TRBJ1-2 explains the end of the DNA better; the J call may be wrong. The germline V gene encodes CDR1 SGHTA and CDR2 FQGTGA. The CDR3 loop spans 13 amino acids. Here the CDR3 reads CASSLKGNYGYTF. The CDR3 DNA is TGTGCCAGCAGCTTAAAGGGAAACTATGGCTACACCTTC.

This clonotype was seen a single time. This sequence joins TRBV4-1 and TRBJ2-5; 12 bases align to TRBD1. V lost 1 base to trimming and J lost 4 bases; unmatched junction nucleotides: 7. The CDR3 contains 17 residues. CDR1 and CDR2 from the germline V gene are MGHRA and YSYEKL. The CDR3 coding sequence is TGCGCCAGCAGCCAAGGTATTAGGGACAGGGGGCGAGAGACCCAGTACTTC. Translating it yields CASSQGIRDRGRETQYF.

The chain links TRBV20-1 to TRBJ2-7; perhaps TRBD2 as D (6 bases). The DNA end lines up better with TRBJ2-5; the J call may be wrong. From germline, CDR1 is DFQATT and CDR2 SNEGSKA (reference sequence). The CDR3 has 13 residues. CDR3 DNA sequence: TGCAGTGCCCCAACGGGGGAACAAGAGACCCAGTACTTC. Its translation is CSAPTGEQETQYF.

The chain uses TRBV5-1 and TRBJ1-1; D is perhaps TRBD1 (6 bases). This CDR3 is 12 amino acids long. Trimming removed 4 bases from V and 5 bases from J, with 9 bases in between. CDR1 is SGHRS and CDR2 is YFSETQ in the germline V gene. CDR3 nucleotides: TGCGCCAGCAGCCGAGGGGGGACTGAAGCTTTCTTT. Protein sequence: CASSRGGTEAFF.

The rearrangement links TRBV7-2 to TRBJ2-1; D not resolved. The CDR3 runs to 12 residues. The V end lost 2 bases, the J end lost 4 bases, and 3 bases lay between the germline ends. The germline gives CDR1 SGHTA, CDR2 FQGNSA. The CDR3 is CASSLLYNEQFF. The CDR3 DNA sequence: TGTGCCAGCAGCTTATTATACAATGAGCAGTTCTTC. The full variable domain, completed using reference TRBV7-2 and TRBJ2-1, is GAGVSQSPSNKVTEKGKDVELRCDPISGHTALYWYRQSLGQGLEFLIYFQGNSAPDKSGLPSDRFSAERTGGSVSTLTIQRTQQEDSAVYLCASSLLYNEQFFGPGTRLTVL.

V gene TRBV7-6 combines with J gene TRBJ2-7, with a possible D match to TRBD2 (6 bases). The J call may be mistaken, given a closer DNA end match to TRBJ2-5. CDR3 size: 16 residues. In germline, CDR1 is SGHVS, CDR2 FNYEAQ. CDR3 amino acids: CASSPLFSGAQETQYF. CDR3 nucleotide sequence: TGTGCCAGCAGCCCGCTTTTTTCGGGAGCGCAAGAGACCCAGTACTTC.

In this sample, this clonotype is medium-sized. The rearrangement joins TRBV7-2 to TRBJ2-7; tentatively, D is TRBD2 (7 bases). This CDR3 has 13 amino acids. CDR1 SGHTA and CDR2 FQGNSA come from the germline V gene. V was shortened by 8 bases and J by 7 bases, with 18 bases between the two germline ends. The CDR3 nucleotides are TGTGCCAGCCGTGTGCGGGAGAGGGGGGAGCAGTACTTC. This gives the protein CASRVRERGEQYF.

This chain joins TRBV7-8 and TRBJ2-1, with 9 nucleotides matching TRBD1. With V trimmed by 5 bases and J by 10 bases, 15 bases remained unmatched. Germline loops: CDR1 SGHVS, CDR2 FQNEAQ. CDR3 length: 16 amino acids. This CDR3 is CASSRWSTGGWDEQFF. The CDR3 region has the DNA TGTGCCAGCAGCCGGTGGAGTACAGGGGGCTGGGACGAGCAGTTCTTC.

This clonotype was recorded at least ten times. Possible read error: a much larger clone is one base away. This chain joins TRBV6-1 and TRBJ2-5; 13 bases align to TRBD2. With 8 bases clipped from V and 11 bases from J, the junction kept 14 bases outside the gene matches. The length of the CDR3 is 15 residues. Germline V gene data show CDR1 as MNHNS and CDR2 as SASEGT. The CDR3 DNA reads TGTGCCAGCGCCTCGACTAGCGGGGGGAATGATGAGCAGTACTTC. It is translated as CASASTSGGNDEQYF.